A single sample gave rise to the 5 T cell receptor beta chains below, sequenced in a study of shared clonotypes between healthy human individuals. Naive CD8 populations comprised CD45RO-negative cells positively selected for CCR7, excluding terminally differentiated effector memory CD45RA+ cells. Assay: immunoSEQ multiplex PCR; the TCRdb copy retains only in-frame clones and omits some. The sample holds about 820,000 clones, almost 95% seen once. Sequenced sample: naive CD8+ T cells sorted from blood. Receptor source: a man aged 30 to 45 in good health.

CDR3 bases: TGTGCCAGCAGCTTAAGAGGACAGTGGGGGGCTATGACCGATGAAAAACTGTTTTTT. Its translation is CASSLRGQWGAMTDEKLFF. The J gene is TRBJ1-4, the V gene TRBV7-6; D perhaps matches TRBD1 (6 bases). Germline V gene lookup returns CDR1 SGHVS and CDR2 FNYEAQ. Trimming took 2 bases from V and 6 from J, leaving 25 bases between them. CDR3 length equals 19 residues.

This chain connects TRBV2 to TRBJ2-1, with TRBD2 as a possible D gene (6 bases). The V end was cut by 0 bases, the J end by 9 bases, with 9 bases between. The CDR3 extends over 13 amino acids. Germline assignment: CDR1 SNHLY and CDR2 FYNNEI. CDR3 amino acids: CASSEARGGEQFF. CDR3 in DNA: TGTGCCAGCAGTGAAGCGCGGGGTGGTGAGCAGTTCTTC.

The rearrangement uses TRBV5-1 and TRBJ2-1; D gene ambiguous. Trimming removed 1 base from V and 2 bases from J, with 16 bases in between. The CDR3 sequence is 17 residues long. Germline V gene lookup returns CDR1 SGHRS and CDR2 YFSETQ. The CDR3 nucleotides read TGCGCCAGCAGCTTGAGGTCCCCGGAGACCGCCTACAATGAGCAGTTCTTC. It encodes CASSLRSPETAYNEQFF.

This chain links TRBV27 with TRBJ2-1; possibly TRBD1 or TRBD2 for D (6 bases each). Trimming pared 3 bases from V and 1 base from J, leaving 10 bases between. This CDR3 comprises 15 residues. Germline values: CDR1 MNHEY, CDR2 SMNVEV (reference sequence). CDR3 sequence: CASSFGGPSYNEQFF. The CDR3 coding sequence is TGTGCCAGCAGTTTCGGGGGCCCGTCCTACAATGAGCAGTTCTTC.

This CDR3 is CASSLEGLAGRSYNEQFF. For the CDR3, the DNA is TGTGCCAGCAGCTTAGAGGGGCTAGCGGGACGCTCCTACAATGAGCAGTTCTTC. The genes are TRBV11-2 and TRBJ2-1; 9 nucleotides agree with TRBD2. Germline values: CDR1 SGHAT, CDR2 FQNNGV. This CDR3 spans 18 amino acids. Trimming took 0 bases from V and 0 from J; bases not matched to a gene: 6.